These T cell receptor beta chains were read from a single sample in a study of tumor-infiltrating lymphocytes in localized non-small cell lung cancer. Clones were sequenced by immunoSEQ multiplex PCR, and TCRdb holds only the in-frame ones, with some missing. The table records 15,000 or so clones, roughly 80% of them present only once. The sequenced material came from lung tumor tissue. The source of these receptors is a human donor with non-small cell lung cancer. CDR3s include the opening cysteine and the closing phenylalanine or tryptophan. The order of the fields is D gene, J gene, V gene, clone size, CDR3 protein, CDR3 DNA. D genes are given only for firm matches. The listing skips clone size in some rows; elsewhere it reads once, few, many or a size class.

d_gene: TRBD1
j_gene: TRBJ2-6
v_gene: TRBV23-1
abundance: NA
CDR3aa: CASSHQRGQGNSGANVLTF
CDR3nt: TGCGCCAGCAGTCACCAACGTGGACAGGGGAACTCTGGGGCCAACGTCCTGACTTTC

d_gene: TRBD2
j_gene: TRBJ2-3
v_gene: TRBV27
abundance: NA
CDR3aa: CASSLWGGSTSDTQYF
CDR3nt: TGTGCCAGCAGTTTATGGGGCGGGAGTACATCAGATACGCAGTATTTT

d_gene: NA
j_gene: TRBJ2-3
v_gene: TRBV5-4
abundance: once
CDR3aa: CASSSSTPGTQYF
CDR3nt: TGTGCCAGCAGCTCTTCGACTCCGGGGACGCAGTATTTT

d_gene: NA
j_gene: TRBJ2-1
v_gene: TRBV4-2
abundance: NA
CDR3aa: CASSQPGEHEQFF
CDR3nt: TGTGCCAGCAGCCAACCGGGGGAACATGAGCAGTTCTTC

d_gene: TRBD2
j_gene: TRBJ2-3
v_gene: TRBV5-4
abundance: NA
CDR3aa: CASSYRLAGVADTQYF
CDR3nt: TGTGCCAGCAGTTATCGACTAGCGGGAGTGGCAGATACGCAGTATTTT

d_gene: NA
j_gene: TRBJ2-2
v_gene: TRBV6-5
abundance: NA
CDR3aa: CASRNRQATGELFF
CDR3nt: TGTGCCAGCAGGAACCGACAAGCCACCGGGGAGCTGTTTTTT

d_gene: NA
j_gene: TRBJ2-7
v_gene: TRBV2
abundance: once
CDR3aa: CASSEGLIPYEQYF
CDR3nt: TGTGCCAGCAGTGAAGGGCTGATCCCCTACGAGCAGTACTTC

d_gene: TRBD2
j_gene: TRBJ2-1
v_gene: TRBV9
abundance: NA
CDR3aa: CASSSGSPYNEQFF
CDR3nt: TGTGCCAGCAGTAGCGGGAGCCCCTACAATGAGCAGTTCTTC

d_gene: TRBD2
j_gene: TRBJ2-3
v_gene: TRBV27
abundance: NA
CDR3aa: CASSFYQLAGSSDTQYF
CDR3nt: TGTGCCAGCAGTTTTTACCAACTAGCGGGATCGTCAGATACGCAGTATTTT

d_gene: TRBD2
j_gene: TRBJ2-3
v_gene: TRBV27
abundance: NA
CDR3aa: CASSYGASGRFSTDTQYF
CDR3nt: TGTGCCAGCAGTTATGGGGCTAGCGGGAGGTTTAGCACAGATACGCAGTATTTT

d_gene: TRBD1
j_gene: TRBJ1-5
v_gene: TRBV19
abundance: few
CDR3aa: CASSQGQVDSNQPQHF
CDR3nt: TGTGCCAGTAGTCAAGGACAGGTTGATAGCAATCAGCCCCAGCATTTT

d_gene: NA
j_gene: TRBJ2-7
v_gene: TRBV5-1
abundance: few
CDR3aa: CASSLGQSYEQYF
CDR3nt: TGCGCCAGCAGCTTGGGGCAGAGCTACGAGCAGTACTTC

d_gene: TRBD2
j_gene: TRBJ2-1
v_gene: TRBV10-3
abundance: NA
CDR3aa: CAIGREGGVPQQFF
CDR3nt: TGTGCTATCGGGAGGGAGGGCGGGGTGCCGCAGCAGTTCTTC